The next 21 T cell receptor beta chains were all read from a single sample in a study of T cells in Graves' hyperthyroidism and ophthalmopathy. TCR beta CDR3 regions were amplified from RNA. Using the HTBI primer set, a first-round RT-PCR was run on the TCR CDR3. TCRdb recomputed calls from the multiplex PCR reads with MiXCR, one row per CDR3 protein. The sample lists 300,000 to 400,000 distinct CDR3 sequences, roughly 21% occurring once. The specimen was blood. Receptors originate from a woman aged 50 to 60 with Graves' hyperthyroidism.

This clonotype occurred many times. The chain employs TRBV12-3 or TRBV12-4 and TRBJ2-5; the D is unclear. V dropped 5 bases and J dropped 7 bases, with 14 bases sitting between them. The CDR3 totals 13 residues. CDR3 nucleotides: TGTGCCAGCAGTGGCACAGTGACCAGGACCCAGTACTTC. Translation: CASSGTVTRTQYF.

This clonotype was seen only a few times. The chain carries TRBV10-3 and TRBJ1-2, with TRBD1 matching 8 bases. Trimming at V came to 3 bases and at J to 5 bases, leaving 2 bases not matched to a gene. Germline CDR1 ENHRY, CDR2 SYGVKD. The CDR3 is 13 amino acids. CDR3 in amino acids: CAISDWTGYGYTF. DNA of the CDR3: TGTGCCATCAGTGATTGGACAGGGTATGGCTACACCTTC.

This clonotype was counted ten times or more. This chain joins TRBV18 and TRBJ2-5, with 11 positions matching TRBD2. Trimming at V came to 4 bases and at J to 2 bases, leaving 6 bases not matched to a gene. The V gene's germline CDR1 is KGHSH and CDR2 LQKENI. The CDR3 is 16 residues long. Here the CDR3 DNA reads TGTGCCAGCTCACAATCAAGACTAGCGGGACAAGAGACCCAGTACTTC. It codes for CASSQSRLAGQETQYF.

This clonotype was counted at least ten times. The chain couples TRBV30 to TRBJ1-4, with 7 positions matching TRBD1. The CDR3 is 13 residues long. Trimming at V came to 1 base and at J to 8 bases, leaving 4 bases not matched to a gene. Germline assignment: CDR1 GTSNPN and CDR2 SVGIG (reference sequence). DNA for the CDR3: TGTGCCTGGAGTGGACAGGGAGGAGAAAAACTGTTTTTT. It yields the protein CAWSGQGGEKLFF.

V usage is TRBV2 and J usage is TRBJ2-1; TRBD2 might be the D (6 bases). This CDR3 spans 16 amino acids. V dropped 0 bases and J dropped 3 bases, with 12 bases sitting between them. Germline values: CDR1 SNHLY, CDR2 FYNNEI. CDR3 sequence (DNA): TGTGCCAGCAGTGAAGCGGCAGCGGGCTTCTACAATGAGCAGTTCTTC. It specifies CASSEAAAGFYNEQFF.

Many counts were recorded for this clonotype. This sequence joins TRBV20-1 and TRBJ1-1; 8 bases map to TRBD1. The germline gives CDR1 DFQATT, CDR2 SNEGSKA (reference sequence). The ends lost 4 bases at V and 4 bases at J; junction bases unmatched: 14. This CDR3 has 16 residues. CDR3 nucleotide sequence: TGCAGTGCTACGAACCGGGGGTACAGGGGGAGCACTGAAGCTTTCTTT. Translating gives CSATNRGYRGSTEAFF.

This chain connects TRBV2 to TRBJ1-2; 9 bases agree with TRBD1. Per the germline V gene, CDR1 is SNHLY and CDR2 is FYNNEI. The trim removed 5 bases at V and 6 bases at J, leaving 7 bases unmatched. The CDR3 sequence is 14 residues long. CDR3 in DNA: TGTGCCAGCAGTTTTTTGGGGACAGGGCATGGCTACACCTTC. Protein sequence: CASSFLGTGHGYTF.

The DNA for the CDR3 is TGTGCATGGGGGGCAGGGAACACCGGGGAGCTGTTTTTT. Translated: CAWGAGNTGELFF. The chain uses TRBV7-3 and TRBJ2-2; D is tentatively TRBD1 or TRBD2 (6 bases each). Germline V lookup: CDR1 SGHTA, CDR2 FQGTGA. This CDR3 region has 13 residues. The full variable domain, in which reference TRBV7-3 and TRBJ2-2 provide the parts outside the CDR3, is GAGVSQTPSNKVTEKGKYVELRCDPISGHTALYWYRQSLGQGPEFLIYFQGTGAADDSGLPNDRFFAVRPEGSVSTLKIQRTERGDSAVYLCAWGAGNTGELFFGEGSRLTVL.

This clonotype has more than one count but fewer than ten. The chain couples TRBV5-1 to TRBJ2-5; 8 bases fit TRBD2. Per germline, CDR1 SGHRS and CDR2 YFSETQ. V dropped 4 bases and J dropped 0; count of bases not matched to a gene: 11. The CDR3 covers 17 residues. CDR3 protein: CASSPRAGAPNQETQYF. Written as DNA, the CDR3 is TGCGCCAGCAGCCCGCGAGCGGGAGCCCCGAACCAAGAGACCCAGTACTTC.

This clonotype was seen many times. The V gene is TRBV7-6, the J gene TRBJ2-5, with D perhaps TRBD1 or TRBD2 (6 bases each). The germline V gene has CDR1 SGHVS and CDR2 FNYEAQ. The ends were cut back, 1 base at V and 5 bases at J, with 11 bases in the middle. This CDR3 region has 14 residues. CDR3 sequence: CASSLGGAGETQYF. The CDR3, as DNA: TGTGCCAGCAGCTTAGGGGGGGCTGGGGAGACCCAGTACTTC.

The rearrangement uses TRBV2 and TRBJ1-5; 9 bases are shared with TRBD1. J lost 7 bases, V lost 2 bases, and 6 bases had no gene match. This CDR3 contains 15 residues. Germline CDR1 is SNHLY and CDR2 is FYNNEI. CDR3 nucleotide sequence: TGTGCCAGCAGTGAAAGGACAGGGGAGAGACAGCCCCAGCATTTT. It specifies CASSERTGERQPQHF.

The gene calls are TRBV5-1 and TRBJ1-1; 7 bases map to TRBD1. V was pared by 5 bases and J by 6 bases, with 7 bases of the junction left unmatched. The CDR3 runs 13 residues. Germline CDR1 reads SGHRS; CDR2 reads YFSETQ. For the CDR3, the DNA is TGCGCCAGCAGACGACAGGGCGGCCCTGAAGCTTTCTTT. This codes for CASRRQGGPEAFF.

In its sample, this clonotype was seen many times. This chain connects TRBV7-2 to TRBJ2-2; TRBD2 matches at 9 bases. CDR1 is SGHTA and CDR2 is FQGNSA in the germline V gene. J was trimmed by 6 bases and V by 2 bases; bases with no gene match: 4. The CDR3 loop spans 15 amino acids. CDR3 loop: CASSLLAGRAGELFF. The CDR3 DNA is TGTGCCAGCAGCTTACTAGCGGGAAGGGCCGGGGAGCTGTTTTTT.

Ten or more counts support this clonotype. The V and J genes are TRBV5-1 and TRBJ1-1, with D possibly being TRBD1 (5 bases). Trimming removed 6 bases from V and 6 bases from J, with 18 bases in between. Germline V gene lookup returns CDR1 SGHRS and CDR2 YFSETQ. CDR3 size: 14 residues. The chain's CDR3 is CASKEGLGGAEAFF. CDR3 in DNA: TGCGCCAGCAAGGAAGGTTTGGGAGGGGCTGAAGCTTTCTTT.

The sample holds many counts of this clonotype. The genes are TRBV28 and TRBJ1-3; D unclear. Trimming left V 4 bases short and J 3 bases short, with 13 bases between. This CDR3 is 15 amino acids long. CDR1 is MDHEN, CDR2 SYDVKM, per germline. Here the CDR3 reads CASSSSDVGGNTIYF. Written as DNA, the CDR3 is TGTGCCAGCAGTTCCTCGGATGTGGGTGGAAACACCATATATTTT. The variable domain in full, with the rest retrieved from reference TRBV28 and TRBJ1-3, is DVKVTQSSRYLVKRTGEKVFLECVQDMDHENMFWYRQDPGLGLRLIYFSYDVKMKEKGDIPEGYSVSREKKERFSLILESASTNQTSMYLCASSSSDVGGNTIYFGEGSWLTVV.

CDR3 in DNA: TGTGCCAGCAGACCCACGGCAGGGGATACGCAGTATTTT. Amino acid sequence: CASRPTAGDTQYF. The rearrangement links TRBV11-3 to TRBJ2-3; tentative D call: TRBD1 (5 bases). Germline assignment: CDR1 SGHNT and CDR2 YENEEA. The CDR3 has 13 amino acids. V was pared by 6 bases and J by 6 bases, with 13 bases between. The whole variable domain, remainder taken from reference TRBV11-3 and TRBJ2-3, is EAGVVQSPRYKIIEKKQPVAFWCNPISGHNTLYWYLQNLGQGPELLIRYENEEAVDDSQLPKDRFSAERLKGVDSTLKIQPAELGDSAVYLCASRPTAGDTQYFGPGTRLTVL.

This clonotype was recorded at least ten times. This chain links TRBV6-1 with TRBJ2-7; possible D gene TRBD2, 5 bases. CDR3 length: 15 residues. The germline CDR1 and CDR2 sequences are MNHNS and SASEGT. Trimming took off 5 bases at V and 7 bases at J, with 21 bases between the two ends. Here the CDR3 DNA reads TGTGCCAGCAGTTACGAGGGCGATTTCACTAGGGAGCAGTACTTC. Protein: CASSYEGDFTREQYF.

This clonotype was counted at least ten times. This chain connects TRBV12-3 or TRBV12-4 to TRBJ2-1; D is tentatively TRBD1 or TRBD2 (5 bases each). There are 15 residues in the CDR3. V lost 5 bases to trimming and J lost 7 bases, with 18 bases between them. CDR3 bases: TGTGCCAGCAGTCCCTCACTAGGGACCAAAAATGAGCAGTTCTTC. Its translation: CASSPSLGTKNEQFF.

V and J are TRBV7-6 and TRBJ2-3; D is ambiguous. Germline-derived CDR1 and CDR2 are SGHVS and FNYEAQ. CDR3 length equals 14 residues. The V gene lost 0 bases and the J gene lost 5 bases, with 9 bases spanning the gap. The CDR3 sequence: CASSLARGVDTQYF. The CDR3 region has the DNA TGTGCCAGCAGCTTAGCGCGCGGTGTAGATACGCAGTATTTT. Based on the CDR3 plus reference TRBV7-6 and TRBJ2-3, the full variable domain is GAGVSQSPRYKVTKRGQDVALRCDPISGHVSLYWYRQALGQGPEFLTYFNYEAQQDKSGLPNDRFSAERPEGSISTLTIQRTEQRDSAMYRCASSLARGVDTQYFGPGTRLTVL.

This clonotype was recorded many times. The gene calls are TRBV20-1 and TRBJ2-1, with TRBD2 matching over 7 bases. CDR1 is DFQATT and CDR2 is SNEGSKA in the germline V gene (reference sequence). The length of the CDR3 is 13 residues. Unmatched junction bases numbered 4, after V lost 5 bases and J lost 3 bases. In DNA form, the CDR3 reads TGCAGTGCTCAAACGGGAGGCTACAATGAGCAGTTCTTC. Protein: CSAQTGGYNEQFF.

Ten or more counts support this clonotype. The V and J genes are TRBV30 and TRBJ1-1; D uncertain. The ends were cut back, 5 bases at V and 1 base at J, with 17 bases in the middle. CDR1 and CDR2 from the germline V gene are GTSNPN and SVGIG (reference sequence). CDR3 length: 15 amino acids. The chain's CDR3 is CAWGRPDSPNTEAFF. DNA for the CDR3: TGTGCCTGGGGACGACCAGACTCCCCGAACACTGAAGCTTTCTTT.